Listed below are T cell receptor beta chains from one sample, sequenced in a study of cytomegalovirus exposure and HLA in healthy donors. This table comes from immunoSEQ multiplex PCR, and its TCRdb copy is limited to in-frame clones, with some not included. Of 95,000 to 120,000 clones listed, around 66% were seen once; the top ten hold about 8.5%. What was sequenced was PBMCs. Receptors were obtained from a man aged 18 to 35 in good health and CMV-seropositive. Both conserved end residues are trimmed from each CDR3. Fields, in order: CDR3 length, clone size, J gene, V gene, CDR3 protein. Only part of the rows carry a size: once, few, many, or a class if the clone is expanded.

18 - TRBJ1-5 TRBV14 ASSQDRPGHRLYSNQPQH
12 few TRBJ2-5 TRBV11-2 ASSLGNSRETQY
13 once TRBJ2-7 TRBV27 ASSWTLASSYEQY
13 - TRBJ1-3 TRBV2 ASGAQAHSGNTIY
14 - TRBJ1-3 TRBV5-4 ASSPGDRNSGNTIY
12 few TRBJ2-5 TRBV7-3 ASSLNTGDETQY
12 few TRBJ1-6 TRBV5-1 ASSLGQDNSPLH
13 few TRBJ1-1 TRBV25-1 ASSSRRVADTEAF
12 - TRBJ1-2 TRBV7-9 ASSPTVGAYGYT
14 - TRBJ1-2 TRBV28 ASSLMRDRVWGGYT
12 few TRBJ1-2 TRBV6-1 ASSLGQGGYGYT
11 - TRBJ1-1 TRBV18 ASSPFGQDEAF
14 - TRBJ2-3 TRBV5-5 ASRRDLATPPDTQY
12 few TRBJ2-5 TRBV6-5 ASSFVDGGGTQY
9 - TRBJ2-3 TRBV6-5 ASRRLDTQY
13 - TRBJ1-2 TRBV10-3 AISTMEVGFYGYT
13 once TRBJ2-2 TRBV7-2 ASSLGLLATGELF
13 - TRBJ2-1 TRBV11-2 ASSPSFVSYNEQF
14 few TRBJ2-5 TRBV7-7 ASSLEGDRDGETQY
11 - TRBJ1-1 TRBV5-8 ASSRPGWQEAF